This T cell receptor (beta chain) was observed in a study of blood T cell repertoires in COVID-19. Across the whole study: Samples came from the United States, Italy and Spain, spanning acute and convalescent COVID-19. T cells, B-cell-depleted T cells, or PBMCs supplied cDNA or gDNA.

The V gene's germline CDR1 is MGHRA and CDR2 YSYEKL. The CDR3 is 14 amino acids. Trimming stripped 0 bases from V and 2 bases from J, with 8 bases between. Original methodology: Quantification of nucleated cells was approximated via reference gene primer amplification. Sequenced by immunoSEQ multiplex PCR; TCRdb stores in-frame clones only, minus some. The D gene and trimming were derived from the DNA, and the V and J assignments and clone size from that table. The sample includes approximately 250,000 clones, roughly 83% of them seen just once. This chain uses TRBV4-1 with TRBJ2-7; D is possibly TRBD1 (5 bases). Sequenced material: peripheral blood. This TCR was recovered from a woman between 45 and 65 years old with acute or convalescent COVID-19. DNA for the CDR3: TGCGCCAGCAGCCAAGACAGGGTTACCTACGAGCAGTACTTC. Amino acids: CASSQDRVTYEQYF.